The next 23 T cell receptor beta chains were all read from a single sample in a study of T cell repertoires in cytomegalovirus infection. TCRdb processed the reads anew with MiXCR; each CDR3 protein has one entry. The sample records 500,000 or so distinct CDR3 sequences, about 15% being singletons. Sample: CD8+ T cells from PBMCs. All receptors derive from a human donor in good health (CMV status not recorded). Some clones in this sample may be carry-over from other donors' samples.

This clonotype was seen repeatedly, ten times or more. This sequence joins TRBV7-3 and TRBJ2-3; 8 bases agree with TRBD2. The CDR3 runs 16 residues. Germline values: CDR1 SGHTA, CDR2 FQGTGA. The ends lost 5 bases at V and 5 bases at J; junction bases unmatched: 12. The CDR3 loop reads CASSPTLADSRDTQYF. As DNA, the CDR3 is TGTGCCAGCAGCCCAACACTAGCGGACTCCCGAGATACGCAGTATTTT.

V and J are TRBV2 and TRBJ2-1; 7 bases line up with TRBD2. Germline V gene sequence: CDR1 SNHLY, CDR2 FYNNEI. The trim removed 6 bases at V and 8 bases at J, leaving 4 bases unmatched. This CDR3 spans 12 amino acids. The DNA for the CDR3 is TGTGCCAGCAGGGGGAGGGCGTATGAGCAGTTCTTC. Translated: CASRGRAYEQFF.

This sequence joins TRBV3-1 and TRBJ1-1, with 7 bases identical to TRBD1. J gave up 6 bases and V 4 bases, and 14 bases lay outside the gene matches. This CDR3 is built from 16 residues. Germline lookup yields CDR1 LGHDT and CDR2 YNNKEL (reference sequence). The CDR3 reads CASSLDRVGLLSEAFF. As DNA, the CDR3 is TGTGCCAGCAGCCTCGACAGGGTAGGGCTGTTGTCTGAAGCTTTCTTT.

This clonotype was detected only a few times. This sequence joins TRBV7-8 and TRBJ2-3; TRBD2 aligns across 10 bases. This CDR3 spans 20 amino acids. V dropped 0 bases and J dropped 4; count of bases not matched to a gene: 16. CDR1 and CDR2 (germline): SGHVS, FQNEAQ. CDR3 protein: CASSLASGWGLAGEPDTQYF. The CDR3 DNA is TGTGCCAGCAGCTTAGCGTCGGGGTGGGGGCTAGCGGGAGAACCAGATACGCAGTATTTT.

This clonotype showed up just once. V and J are TRBV5-1 and TRBJ2-7; TRBD1 agrees at 7 bases. This CDR3 has 16 residues. Germline assignment: CDR1 SGHRS and CDR2 YFSETQ. V was clipped by 4 bases and J by 3 bases; unmatched bases: 13. For the CDR3, the DNA is TGCGCCAGCAGCCTAATTTCCGGGACAGATTTCTACGAGCAGTACTTC. Its protein product is CASSLISGTDFYEQYF.

This clonotype was found many times. V gene TRBV7-8 combines with J gene TRBJ2-5, with 9 bases lining up with TRBD2. There are 15 residues in the CDR3. With 3 bases clipped from V and 1 base from J, the junction kept 3 bases outside the gene matches. The germline CDR1 and CDR2 sequences are SGHVS and FQNEAQ. The CDR3 protein is CASSLPTSGQETQYF. The DNA for the CDR3 is TGTGCCAGCAGCTTGCCGACTAGCGGCCAAGAGACCCAGTACTTC. Together with reference TRBV7-8 and TRBJ2-5, the CDR3 gives the full variable domain: GAGVSQSPRYKVAKRGQDVALRCDPISGHVSLFWYQQALGQGPEFLTYFQNEAQLDKSGLPSDRFFAERPEGSVSTLKIQRTQQEDSAVYLCASSLPTSGQETQYFGPGTRLLVL.

The chain links TRBV9 to TRBJ2-7, with D possibly TRBD1 on 5 matching bases. The V gene lost 5 bases and the J gene lost 0 bases, with 15 bases spanning the gap. The germline V gene encodes CDR1 SGDLS and CDR2 YYNGEE. The CDR3 is 15 amino acids. DNA of the CDR3: TGTGCCAGCAGTTCTGGGGCAGAGTACTCCTACGAGCAGTACTTC. Amino acids: CASSSGAEYSYEQYF.

This clonotype was seen at least ten times. The rearrangement joins TRBV10-3 to TRBJ2-1, with 10 positions matching TRBD2. Germline CDR1 reads ENHRY; CDR2 reads SYGVKD. The CDR3 is 15 residues long. V lost 2 bases and J lost 4; bases outside the gene matches: 2. The CDR3 coding sequence is TGTGCCATCAGTGAGGCTAGCGGGAGTTACAATGAGCAGTTCTTC. Translation gives CAISEASGSYNEQFF.

The V and J genes are TRBV20-1 and TRBJ2-1; TRBD1 is a possible D gene (5 bases). Looked up from germline, CDR1 is DFQATT and CDR2 is SNEGSKA (reference sequence). The CDR3 loop spans 14 amino acids. V was trimmed by 6 bases and J by 8 bases, leaving 20 bases between them. The CDR3 region has the DNA TGCAGTGCCCATGGCCCCGATCCAGGGTATGAGCAGTTCTTC. It encodes CSAHGPDPGYEQFF.

A few counts support this clonotype. The rearrangement joins TRBV29-1 to TRBJ2-1, with TRBD1 as a possible D gene (5 bases). The CDR3 has 13 amino acids. With 6 bases removed from V and 4 bases from J, the gap between germline ends came to 13 bases. The V gene's germline CDR1 is SQVTM and CDR2 ANQGSEA. In DNA form, the CDR3 reads TGCAGCGTCCCCCCGACAGCGTACAATGAGCAGTTCTTC. It is translated as CSVPPTAYNEQFF.

This clonotype was seen many times. The chain links TRBV5-4 to TRBJ1-2; 10 nucleotides line up with TRBD1. This CDR3 has 12 amino acids. The V gene end was trimmed by 4 bases and the J gene end by 8 bases; junction bases not matched to a gene: 2. Germline-derived CDR1 and CDR2 are SGHNT and YYREEE (reference sequence). Here the CDR3 reads CASSGQGEGYTF. The CDR3 coding sequence is TGTGCCAGCAGCGGACAGGGGGAAGGCTACACCTTC.

The chain joins TRBV30 to TRBJ2-6, with D tentatively TRBD1 or TRBD2 (5 bases each). V shed 2 bases and J shed 2 bases, with 7 bases lying between them. This CDR3 spans 14 amino acids. In germline, CDR1 is GTSNPN, CDR2 SVGIG (reference sequence). CDR3 loop: CAWSPGPGANVLTF. The DNA of the CDR3 is TGTGCCTGGAGTCCGGGGCCTGGGGCCAACGTCCTGACTTTC.

This clonotype was detected many times. The chain joins TRBV11-2 to TRBJ2-7; no definite D call. Germline V gives CDR1 SGHAT, CDR2 FQNNGV. Trimming took off 3 bases at V and 0 bases at J, with 6 bases between the two ends. CDR3 size: 13 residues. CDR3 in amino acids: CASSFLTSYEQYF. The CDR3 coding sequence is TGTGCCAGCAGCTTCCTCACCTCCTACGAGCAGTACTTC.

The V call is TRBV5-6, the J call TRBJ2-7, with TRBD1 matching 8 bases. Per germline, CDR1 SGHDT and CDR2 YYEEEE. V lost 5 bases to trimming and J lost 3 bases; unmatched junction nucleotides: 7. There are 14 residues in the CDR3. As DNA, the CDR3 is TGTGCCAGCAGGTTCTGGACAGGGTTCTACGAGCAGTACTTC. Protein: CASRFWTGFYEQYF.

V usage is TRBV28 and J usage is TRBJ1-6, with no clear D. Per the germline V gene, CDR1 is MDHEN and CDR2 is SYDVKM. This CDR3 has 15 amino acids. Trimming removed 7 bases from V and 0 bases from J, with 10 bases in between. The CDR3 DNA reads as TGTGCCAGCATGTGGGCCGTCTCCTATAATTCACCCCTCCACTTT. It translates to CASMWAVSYNSPLHF. The variable domain in full, completed from reference TRBV28 and TRBJ1-6, reads DVKVTQSSRYLVKRTGEKVFLECVQDMDHENMFWYRQDPGLGLRLIYFSYDVKMKEKGDIPEGYSVSREKKERFSLILESASTNQTSMYLCASMWAVSYNSPLHFGNGTRLTVT.

This clonotype was seen a handful of times. The V and J genes are TRBV5-4 and TRBJ2-1; tentatively, D is TRBD2 (5 bases). The CDR3 is made up of 12 amino acids. Trimming stripped 0 bases from V and 11 bases from J, with 9 bases between. The germline CDR1 and CDR2 sequences are SGHNT and YYREEE (reference sequence). The DNA of the CDR3 is TGTGCCAGCAGCTTGGGCCTAGCTAAGCAGTTCTTC. It is translated as CASSLGLAKQFF.

In this sample, this clonotype turned up a few times. The genes are TRBV13 and TRBJ1-3; D is ambiguous. V lost 3 bases, J lost 4 bases, and 10 bases lay in between. The CDR3 runs 14 residues. Germline lookup yields CDR1 PRHDT and CDR2 FYEKMQ (reference sequence). As DNA, the CDR3 is TGTGCCAGCAGCTTTACACATTCCGGAAACACCATATATTTT. It codes for CASSFTHSGNTIYF.

This clonotype occurred many times. The chain links TRBV12-3 or TRBV12-4 to TRBJ2-7, with TRBD1 as a possible D gene (6 bases). V shed 2 bases and J shed 4 bases, with 15 bases lying between them. The CDR3 spans 15 residues. The CDR3 protein is CASSLSETGVYEQYF. The CDR3, as DNA: TGTGCCAGCAGTTTAAGCGAGACAGGAGTTTACGAGCAGTACTTC.

Note on this clonotype: This is likely a read error, given that the CDR3 carries no conserved phenylalanine or tryptophan at its end. The DNA is left out, because the CDR3 cannot be placed on it with certainty; the CDR3 is given as TCRdb lists it. The chain uses TRBV10-2 and TRBJ2-1; the D call TRBD2 from the table was never checked on the DNA. With termini counted, the CDR3 has 14 amino acids. The germline gives CDR1 WSHSY, CDR2 SAAADI. CDR3 sequence reads: CASSVNLAGIEQLL.

The table lists this clonotype with many counts. This chain connects TRBV12-3 or TRBV12-4 to TRBJ1-1; no reliable D call. The CDR3 loop spans 14 amino acids. Trimming pared 6 bases from V and 0 bases from J, leaving 11 bases between. CDR3: CASSRKLLNTEAFF. The CDR3 nucleotides read TGTGCCAGCAGCCGGAAACTTCTGAACACTGAAGCTTTCTTT.

This clonotype was found many times. The gene calls are TRBV12-3 or TRBV12-4 and TRBJ2-7, with 8 bases lining up with TRBD1. This CDR3 is built from 15 residues. V gave up 4 bases and J gave up 5 bases; unmatched junction bases: 10. The CDR3 sequence is CASSSSDRGGNEQYF. CDR3 sequence (DNA): TGTGCCAGCAGTTCTTCCGACAGGGGAGGCAACGAGCAGTACTTC.

The chain employs TRBV28 and TRBJ2-7; the D gene is possibly TRBD2 (5 bases). V lost 3 bases and J lost 0, with 9 bases in between. This CDR3 has 14 residues. Germline V gene lookup returns CDR1 MDHEN and CDR2 SYDVKM. In DNA, the CDR3 is TGTGCCAGCAGTTTTGGGGAGACCTCCTACGAGCAGTACTTC. Amino acid sequence: CASSFGETSYEQYF.

This clonotype was counted only a few times. The chain links TRBV20-1 to TRBJ1-6, with D possibly matching TRBD1 (5 bases). The CDR3 is made up of 15 amino acids. Trimming took 0 bases from V and 7 from J, leaving 13 bases between them. The germline V gene encodes CDR1 DFQATT and CDR2 SNEGSKA (reference sequence). CDR3 sequence (DNA): TGCAGTGCTAGAGAGGGAGGGGCGCGGAATTCACCCCTCCACTTT. Protein product: CSAREGGARNSPLHF.